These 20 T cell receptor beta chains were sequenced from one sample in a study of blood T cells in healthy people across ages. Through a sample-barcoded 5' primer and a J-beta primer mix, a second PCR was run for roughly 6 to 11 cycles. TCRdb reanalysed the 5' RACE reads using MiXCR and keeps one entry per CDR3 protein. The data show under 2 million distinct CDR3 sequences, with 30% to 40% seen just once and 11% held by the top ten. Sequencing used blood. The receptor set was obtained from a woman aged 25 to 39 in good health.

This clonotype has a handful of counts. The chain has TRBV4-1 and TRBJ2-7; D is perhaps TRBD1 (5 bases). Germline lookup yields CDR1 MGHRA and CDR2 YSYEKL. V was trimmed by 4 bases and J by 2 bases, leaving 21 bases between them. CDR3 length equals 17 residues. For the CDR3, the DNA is TGCGCCAGCAGCCCGACAGTTTTAGTCCCCAAAACCTACGAGCAGTACTTC. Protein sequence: CASSPTVLVPKTYEQYF.

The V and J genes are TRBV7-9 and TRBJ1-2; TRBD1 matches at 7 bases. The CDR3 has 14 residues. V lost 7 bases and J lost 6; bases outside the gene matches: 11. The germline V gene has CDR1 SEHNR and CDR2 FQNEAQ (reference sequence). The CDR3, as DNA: TGTGCCAGCACCAGGGGGGGCGAGGTGCATGGCTACACCTTC. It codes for CASTRGGEVHGYTF. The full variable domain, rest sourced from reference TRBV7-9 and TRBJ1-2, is DTGVSQNPRHKITKRGQNVTFRCDPISEHNRLYWYRQTLGQGPEFLTYFQNEAQLEKSRLLSDRFSAERPKGSFSTLEIQRTEQGDSAMYLCASTRGGEVHGYTFGSGTRLTVV.

CDR3 region: CASSLDEIPGGPYNEQFF. CDR3 DNA: TGTGCCAGCAGCTTAGATGAAATCCCGGGTGGGCCCTACAATGAGCAGTTCTTC. The chain has TRBV11-2 and TRBJ2-1; D gene ambiguous. The length of the CDR3 is 18 residues. The V end was cut by 0 bases, the J end by 2 bases, with 17 bases between. Per the germline V gene, CDR1 is SGHAT and CDR2 is FQNNGV.

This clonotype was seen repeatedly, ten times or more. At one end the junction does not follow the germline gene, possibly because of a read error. In nucleotides, the CDR3 is TGTGCCAGCAGCGAAGGACAGTACGAGCAGTACTTC. Its translation: CASSEGQYEQYF. The gene calls are TRBV6-1 and TRBJ2-7, with a possible D match to TRBD1 (6 bases). CDR1 is MNHNS, CDR2 SASEGT, per germline. The CDR3 has 12 amino acids.

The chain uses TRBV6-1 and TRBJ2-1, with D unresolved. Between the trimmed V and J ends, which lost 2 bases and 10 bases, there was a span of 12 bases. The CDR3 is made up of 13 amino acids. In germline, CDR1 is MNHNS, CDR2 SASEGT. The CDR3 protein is CASSESALGEQFF. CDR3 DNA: TGTGCCAGCAGTGAATCGGCCCTGGGAGAGCAGTTCTTC.

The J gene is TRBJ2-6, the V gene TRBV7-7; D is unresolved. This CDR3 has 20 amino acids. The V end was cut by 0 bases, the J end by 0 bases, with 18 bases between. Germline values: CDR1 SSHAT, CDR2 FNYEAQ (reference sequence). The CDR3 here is CASSLAPWQASYSGANVLTF. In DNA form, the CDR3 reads TGTGCCAGCAGCTTAGCGCCTTGGCAGGCTTCGTACTCTGGGGCCAACGTCCTGACTTTC.

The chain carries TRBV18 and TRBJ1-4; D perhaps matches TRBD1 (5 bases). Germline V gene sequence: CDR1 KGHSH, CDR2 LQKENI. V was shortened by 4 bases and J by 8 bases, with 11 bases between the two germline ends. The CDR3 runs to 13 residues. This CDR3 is CASSLLRGEKLFF. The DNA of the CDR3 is TGTGCCAGCTCACTCCTAAGGGGAGAAAAACTGTTTTTT.

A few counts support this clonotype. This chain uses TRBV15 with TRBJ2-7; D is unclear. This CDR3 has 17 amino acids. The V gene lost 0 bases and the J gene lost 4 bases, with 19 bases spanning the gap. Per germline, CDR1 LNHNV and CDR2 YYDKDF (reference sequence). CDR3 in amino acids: CATSRDFRRTSLYEQYF. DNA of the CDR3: TGTGCCACCAGCAGAGATTTTAGGCGAACTTCACTGTACGAGCAGTACTTC. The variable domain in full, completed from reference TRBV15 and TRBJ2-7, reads DAMVIQNPRYQVTQFGKPVTLSCSQTLNHNVMYWYQQKSSQAPKLLFHYYDKDFNNEADTPDNFQSRRPNTSFCFLDIRSPGLGDTAMYLCATSRDFRRTSLYEQYFGPGTRLTVT.

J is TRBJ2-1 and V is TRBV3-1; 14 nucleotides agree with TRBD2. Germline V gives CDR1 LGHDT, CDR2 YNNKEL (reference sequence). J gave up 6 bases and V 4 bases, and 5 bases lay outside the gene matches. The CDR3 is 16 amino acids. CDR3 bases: TGTGCCAGCAGCCCGTGGGGGACTAGCGGGGGCAATGAGCAGTTCTTC. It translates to CASSPWGTSGGNEQFF.

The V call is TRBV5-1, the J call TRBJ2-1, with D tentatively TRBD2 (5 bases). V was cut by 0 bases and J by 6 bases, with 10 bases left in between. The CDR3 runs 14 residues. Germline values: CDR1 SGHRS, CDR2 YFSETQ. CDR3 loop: CASSLGASTNEQFF. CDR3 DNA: TGCGCCAGCAGCTTGGGGGCTAGCACCAATGAGCAGTTCTTC.

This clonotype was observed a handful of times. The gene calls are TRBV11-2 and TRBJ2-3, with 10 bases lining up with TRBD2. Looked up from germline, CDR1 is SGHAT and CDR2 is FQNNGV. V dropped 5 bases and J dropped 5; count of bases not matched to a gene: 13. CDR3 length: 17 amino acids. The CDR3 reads CASSQGLSGGAKDTQYF. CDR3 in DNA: TGTGCCAGCAGCCAAGGACTGAGCGGGGGGGCTAAAGATACGCAGTATTTT.

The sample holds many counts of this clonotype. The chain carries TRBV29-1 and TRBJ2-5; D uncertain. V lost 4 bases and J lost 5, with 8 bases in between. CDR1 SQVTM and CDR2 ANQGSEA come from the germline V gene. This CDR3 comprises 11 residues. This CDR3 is CSVVPGETQYF. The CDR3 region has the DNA TGCAGCGTTGTTCCCGGGGAGACCCAGTACTTC.

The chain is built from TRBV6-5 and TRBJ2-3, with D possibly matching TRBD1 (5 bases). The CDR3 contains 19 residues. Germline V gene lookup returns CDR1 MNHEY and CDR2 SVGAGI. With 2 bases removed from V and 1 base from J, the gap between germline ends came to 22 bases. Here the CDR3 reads CASSYMYGPRQLGTDTQYF. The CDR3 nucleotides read TGTGCCAGCAGTTACATGTATGGGCCCAGACAGTTAGGCACAGATACGCAGTATTTT.

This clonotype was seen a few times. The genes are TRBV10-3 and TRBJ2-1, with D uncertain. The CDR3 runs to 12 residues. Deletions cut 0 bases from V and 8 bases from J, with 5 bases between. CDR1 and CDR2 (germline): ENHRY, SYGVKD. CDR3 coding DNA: TGTGCCATCAGTGAGTCGAATTATGAGCAGTTCTTC. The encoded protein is CAISESNYEQFF.

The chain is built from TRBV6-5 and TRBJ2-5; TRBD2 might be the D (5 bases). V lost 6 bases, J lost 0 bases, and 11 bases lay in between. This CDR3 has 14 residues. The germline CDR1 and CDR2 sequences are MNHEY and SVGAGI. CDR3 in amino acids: CASRPTDYQETQYF. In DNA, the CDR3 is TGTGCCAGCAGACCGACGGACTACCAAGAGACCCAGTACTTC.

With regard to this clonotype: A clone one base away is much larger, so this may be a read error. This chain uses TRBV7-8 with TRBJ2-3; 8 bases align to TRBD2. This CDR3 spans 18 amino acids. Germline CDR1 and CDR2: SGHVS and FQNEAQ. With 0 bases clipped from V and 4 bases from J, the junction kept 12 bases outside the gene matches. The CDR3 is CASSLAEGGGSPADTQYF. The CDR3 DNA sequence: TGTGCCAGCAGCTTAGCGGAGGGCGGGGGGTCGCCCGCAGATACGCAGTATTTT.

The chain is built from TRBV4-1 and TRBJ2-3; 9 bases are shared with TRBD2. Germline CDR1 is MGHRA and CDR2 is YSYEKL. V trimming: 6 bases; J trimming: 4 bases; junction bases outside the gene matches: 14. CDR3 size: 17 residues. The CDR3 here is CASRRAAGGDRSDTQYF. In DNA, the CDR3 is TGCGCCAGCAGGCGGGCAGCGGGGGGCGATAGGTCAGATACGCAGTATTTT.

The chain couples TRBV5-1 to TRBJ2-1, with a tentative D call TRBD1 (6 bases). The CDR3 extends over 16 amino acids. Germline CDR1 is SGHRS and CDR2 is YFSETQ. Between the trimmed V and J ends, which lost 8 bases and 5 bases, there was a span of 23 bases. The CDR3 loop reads CASSQGSGVPNNEQFF. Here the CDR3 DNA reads TGCGCCAGTAGCCAGGGATCAGGGGTGCCCAACAATGAGCAGTTCTTC. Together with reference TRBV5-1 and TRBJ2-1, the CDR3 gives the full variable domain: KAGVTQTPRYLIKTRGQQVTLSCSPISGHRSVSWYQQTPGQGLQFLFEYFSETQRNKGNFPGRFSGRQFSNSRSEMNVSTLELGDSALYLCASSQGSGVPNNEQFFGPGTRLTVL.

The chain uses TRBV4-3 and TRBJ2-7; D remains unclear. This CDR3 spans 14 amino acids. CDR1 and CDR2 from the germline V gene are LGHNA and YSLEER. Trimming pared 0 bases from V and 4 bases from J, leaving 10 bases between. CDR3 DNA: TGCGCCAGCAGCCAAGAACTTACGGATTACGAGCAGTACTTC. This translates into CASSQELTDYEQYF.

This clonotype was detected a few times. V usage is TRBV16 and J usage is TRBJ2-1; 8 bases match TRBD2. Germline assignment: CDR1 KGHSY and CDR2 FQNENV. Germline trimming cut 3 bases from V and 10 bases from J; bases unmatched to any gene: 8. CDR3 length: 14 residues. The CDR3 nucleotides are TGTGCCAGCAGCCACCAATATTCGGGGGGGGAGCAGTTCTTC. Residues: CASSHQYSGGEQFF.